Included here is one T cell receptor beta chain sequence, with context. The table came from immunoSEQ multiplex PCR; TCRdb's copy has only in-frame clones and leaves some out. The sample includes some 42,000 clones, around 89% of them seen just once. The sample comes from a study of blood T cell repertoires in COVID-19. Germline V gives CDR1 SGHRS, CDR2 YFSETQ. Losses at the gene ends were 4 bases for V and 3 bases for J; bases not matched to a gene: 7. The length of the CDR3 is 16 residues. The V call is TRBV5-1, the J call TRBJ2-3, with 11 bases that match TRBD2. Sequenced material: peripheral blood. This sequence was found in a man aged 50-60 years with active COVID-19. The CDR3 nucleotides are TGCGCCAGCAGCCCCCCTGGGACTAGCGGAACAGATACGCAGTATTTT. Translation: CASSPPGTSGTDTQYF.